This TCR beta chain was sequenced for a study of T cells after yellow fever vaccination. About the study: The SMART-Seq v4 Ultra Low Input method served to prepare the low-cell-number fractions. Study findings and constraints: A large majority of primary-vaccination clones showed up again after the booster (96% CD4, 75% to 90% CD8). The secondary response showed a weaker magnitude and a faster peak, day 5 versus 15.

Points on this clonotype: Its antigen remains unidentified.

From the 5' RACE reads, TCRdb called clonotypes with MiXCR, one entry per CDR3 protein. The table shows about 370,000 distinct CDR3 sequences, with roughly 10% occurring only once. CDR1 and CDR2 from the germline V gene are SGHRS and YFSETQ. The V segment lost 0 bases and the J segment 6 bases; nucleotides outside the gene matches: 10. The CDR3 covers 17 residues. This chain joins TRBV5-1 and TRBJ2-3; the match to TRBD2 covers 10 bases. The material sequenced was PBMCs, taken on the day of the first yellow fever vaccination. The TCR sequence derives from a man between 18 and 29 years old who received the YFV17D yellow fever vaccine. DNA for the CDR3: TGCGCCAGCAGCTTGGCCCCTCCAGCGGGGGGGGAGGATACGCAGTATTTT. Its protein is CASSLAPPAGGEDTQYF.